A single sample is the source of the 10 T cell receptor beta chains below, sequenced in a study of T cell responses to AZD1222 COVID-19 vaccine. Profiled with immunoSEQ multiplex PCR; TCRdb holds only in-frame clones, not every one. The sample shows about 92,000 clones, approximately 87% of them seen only once. Sequenced material: peripheral blood, taken on day 0 of AZD1222 vaccination. The receptors here all came from an adult in good health.

V and J are TRBV11-2 and TRBJ2-5; D is possibly TRBD2 (6 bases). The CDR3 consists of 16 residues. Germline-derived CDR1 and CDR2 are SGHAT and FQNNGV. Trimming took off 5 bases at V and 0 bases at J, with 16 bases between the two ends. The CDR3 loop is CASSRSGVGYQETQYF. CDR3 nucleotide sequence: TGTGCCAGCAGCCGTTCGGGGGTGGGCTACCAAGAGACCCAGTACTTC. Full variable domain (missing parts from reference TRBV11-2 and TRBJ2-5): EAGVAQSPRYKIIEKRQSVAFWCNPISGHATLYWYQQILGQGPKLLIQFQNNGVVDDSQLPKDRFSAERLKGVDSTLKIQPAKLEDSAVYLCASSRSGVGYQETQYFGPGTRLLVL.

The chain couples TRBV5-4 to TRBJ2-3; 15 nucleotides line up with TRBD2. CDR3 length: 18 residues. The junction had 5 bases not matched to a gene; V was cut back by 3 bases and J by 0 bases. Germline CDR1 SGHNT, CDR2 YYREEE (reference sequence). The CDR3 DNA sequence: TGTGCCAGCAGCTCCCGGACTAGCGGGAGGGCAAGCACAGATACGCAGTATTTT. This translates into CASSSRTSGRASTDTQYF.

In this sample, this clone turned up a few times. This chain joins TRBV7-9 and TRBJ2-7; weak D call: TRBD1 (5 bases). Trimming stripped 5 bases from V and 7 bases from J, with 18 bases between. CDR3 length: 14 amino acids. Germline V gene data show CDR1 as SEHNR and CDR2 as FQNEAQ (reference sequence). The CDR3 is CASSHVGLFGEQYF. DNA for the CDR3: TGTGCCAGCAGCCACGTGGGGCTTTTTGGGGAGCAGTACTTC.

Only one count was recorded for this clone. CDR3 amino acids: CASSPRDEQYF. The CDR3 nucleotides read TGTGCCAGCAGTCCGAGGGACGAGCAGTACTTC. The genes are TRBV28 and TRBJ2-7, with TRBD2 as a possible D gene (5 bases). This CDR3 is 11 amino acids long. Looked up from germline, CDR1 is MDHEN and CDR2 is SYDVKM. V was shortened by 5 bases and J by 5 bases, with 7 bases between the two germline ends.

The chain is built from TRBV7-3 and TRBJ2-3; D is ambiguous. Germline CDR1 SGHTA, CDR2 FQGTGA. Trimming shortened V by 5 bases and J by 0 bases, and 9 bases separated the two germline ends. The CDR3 consists of 14 residues. CDR3 sequence reads: CASSPVPSTDTQYF. The CDR3 bases are TGTGCCAGCAGCCCCGTTCCCAGCACAGATACGCAGTATTTT.

The V and J genes are TRBV6-5 and TRBJ2-3, with D uncertain. CDR3 size: 15 residues. Germline V gene sequence: CDR1 MNHEY, CDR2 SVGAGI. V gave up 5 bases and J gave up 0 bases, with 12 bases separating them. CDR3 residues: CASSRTEISTDTQYF. In DNA form, the CDR3 reads TGTGCCAGCAGTAGAACAGAAATCAGCACAGATACGCAGTATTTT.

The V gene is TRBV6-6, the J gene TRBJ2-7; 9 bases match TRBD2. V trimming: 4 bases; J trimming: 7 bases; junction bases outside the gene matches: 14. CDR3 length equals 16 residues. Per germline, CDR1 MNHNY and CDR2 SVGAGI (reference sequence). CDR3: CASSLLVPSGTVEQYF. The CDR3 DNA reads as TGTGCCAGCAGTTTACTCGTGCCTAGCGGGACAGTTGAGCAGTACTTC.

The chain has TRBV19 and TRBJ1-2; 7 nucleotides line up with TRBD1. CDR3 length: 15 residues. The V and J ends lost 5 bases and 2 bases, in that order; junction bases with no gene match: 8. Germline CDR1 is LNHDA and CDR2 is SQIVND (reference sequence). CDR3 loop: CASSSENRGNYGYTF. As DNA, the CDR3 is TGTGCCAGTAGTTCAGAAAACAGGGGAAACTATGGCTACACCTTC.

V usage is TRBV9 and J usage is TRBJ2-1; 12 nucleotides line up with TRBD1. The junction had 19 bases not matched to a gene; V was cut back by 4 bases and J by 5 bases. The length of the CDR3 is 20 residues. Germline V gene lookup returns CDR1 SGDLS and CDR2 YYNGEE. CDR3 in DNA: TGTGCCAGCAGCAGCACCGGGACAGGGGGCGGCGGGAGTTTACACAATGAGCAGTTCTTC. Its translation: CASSSTGTGGGGSLHNEQFF.

The J gene is TRBJ1-2, the V gene TRBV4-1; no firm D call. Trimming pared 1 base from V and 8 bases from J, leaving 14 bases between. Germline CDR1 is MGHRA and CDR2 is YSYEKL. The CDR3 consists of 14 residues. CDR3 sequence (DNA): TGCGCCAGCAGCCAAGTATCCGGAGGCGGCGGCTACACCTTC. This sequence encodes CASSQVSGGGGYTF.